Below, 2 T cell receptor beta chains from the same sample are listed, as sequenced in a study of T-cell reconstitution after alpha-beta-depleted transplantation in children. Unique molecular identifiers were built into the TCRbeta library. TCRdb re-called the PCR reads with MiXCR, one entry per CDR3 protein. The sample includes approximately 130,000 distinct CDR3 sequences, 8.5% to 10% of them seen just once. This material consisted of PBMCs, mostly from graft donor cells, taken 180 days after TCRalphabeta/CD19-depleted stem cell transplant. The receptors come from a girl less than two years old who had a stem cell transplant for combined immunodeficiency, so the T cells may come from the graft donor.

The DNA of the CDR3 is TGTGCCACCAGCGGGGCTCCCTCTCTAGGCGAGCAGTACTTC. This sequence encodes CATSGAPSLGEQYF. The J gene is TRBJ2-7, the V gene TRBV24-1; the D call may be TRBD1 or TRBD2 (5 bases each). Per the germline V gene, CDR1 is KGHDR and CDR2 is SFDVKD. Trimming took off 7 bases at V and 6 bases at J, with 18 bases between the two ends. The CDR3 consists of 14 residues.

This clonotype was seen ten or more times. The J gene is TRBJ2-7, the V gene TRBV12-3 or TRBV12-4; 9 positions match TRBD2. The V and J ends lost 3 bases and 2 bases, in that order; junction bases with no gene match: 2. This CDR3 spans 14 amino acids. The CDR3 is CASSLASGAYEQYF. CDR3 DNA: TGTGCCAGCAGTTTGGCTAGCGGGGCCTACGAGCAGTACTTC.